This T cell receptor (beta chain) was retrieved from a study of blood T cell repertoires in COVID-19. For the study at large: PBMCs, B-cell-depleted T cells, or T cells provided the cDNA or gDNA that made up the material.

TCRdb keeps only in-frame clones here, not all; method: immunoSEQ multiplex PCR. The table records roughly 260,000 clones, approximately 91% of them present only once. In germline, CDR1 is LGHNA, CDR2 YNFKEQ. Trimming stripped 1 base from V and 8 bases from J, with 11 bases between. This CDR3 comprises 13 residues. This clone was found a few times. The chain joins TRBV4-2 to TRBJ1-2; D is possibly TRBD1 (5 bases). The clonotype originates from a woman in her forties who had recovered from COVID-19. Material for sequencing was peripheral blood. CDR3 nucleotides: TGTGCCAGCAGCCAAGTGGAGGGGTTCGGCTACACCTTC. Amino acids: CASSQVEGFGYTF.